Below, 5 T cell receptor beta chains from the same sample are listed, as sequenced in a study of shared clonotypes between healthy human individuals. The data were produced by immunoSEQ multiplex PCR, yet TCRdb's version contains in-frame clones alone and is incomplete. The table records some 790,000 clones, approximately 77% of them present only once. The sequenced material came from memory CD4+ T cells sorted from blood. Sample subset: CD45RA-negative fraction. All receptors derive from a woman in her twenties or thirties in good health.

Remarks on this clone: The sample contains more than one DNA sequence encoding this CDR3. The chain joins TRBV11-1 to TRBJ2-5; D gene uncertain. The germline V and J ends were trimmed by 2 bases and 4 bases, with 2 bases remaining between them. The CDR3 has 11 residues. Germline loops: CDR1 SGHAT, CDR2 FQDESV (reference sequence). The CDR3 DNA reads as TGTGCCAGCAGCTTACGAGAGACCCAGTACTTC. Amino acids: CASSLRETQYF.

This clone was observed at least ten times. V gene TRBV15 combines with J gene TRBJ2-4; possibly TRBD2 for D (5 bases). Trimming removed 1 base at V and 0 bases at J, with 16 bases between. The CDR3 spans 18 residues. The germline V gene has CDR1 LNHNV and CDR2 YYDKDF (reference sequence). CDR3 sequence (DNA): TGTGCCACCAGCAGAGGGAGGCGGGCAGAGCTAGCCAAAAACATTCAGTACTTC. It yields the protein CATSRGRRAELAKNIQYF.

The chain recombines TRBV9 with TRBJ1-3; D gene unclear. Per the germline V gene, CDR1 is SGDLS and CDR2 is YYNGEE. V was pared by 0 bases and J by 8 bases, with 12 bases between. The CDR3 has 14 residues. Here the CDR3 DNA reads TGTGCCAGCAGCGTAGGGATCCAGGCAGACACCATATATTTT. Encoded protein: CASSVGIQADTIYF.

This chain uses TRBV2 with TRBJ2-7, with 12 nucleotides matching TRBD2. Trimming removed 10 bases from V and 4 bases from J; junction bases left unmatched: 5. Germline V lookup: CDR1 SNHLY, CDR2 FYNNEI. CDR3 length equals 13 residues. The CDR3 DNA follows: TGTGCCACCCGGACTAGCGGGATATACGAGCAGTACTTC. Translated: CATRTSGIYEQYF.

V usage is TRBV6-5 and J usage is TRBJ2-7, with TRBD2 matching 11 bases. This CDR3 spans 15 amino acids. The J segment lost 2 bases and the V segment lost 4 bases, leaving 4 bases of the junction unmatched. Germline-derived CDR1 and CDR2 are MNHEY and SVGAGI. The CDR3: CASSSTSGSTYEQYF. The CDR3 DNA sequence: TGTGCCAGCAGTTCTACTAGCGGGAGTACCTACGAGCAGTACTTC.